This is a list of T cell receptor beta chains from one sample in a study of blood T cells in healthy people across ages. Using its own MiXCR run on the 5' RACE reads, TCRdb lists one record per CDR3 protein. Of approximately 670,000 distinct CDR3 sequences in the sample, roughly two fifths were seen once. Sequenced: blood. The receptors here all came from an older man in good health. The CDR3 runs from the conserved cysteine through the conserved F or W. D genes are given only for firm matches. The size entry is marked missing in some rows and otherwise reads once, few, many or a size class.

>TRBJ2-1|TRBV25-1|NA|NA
TGTGCCAGCAGTGAATCCGGGCGACTGAGCTCCTACAATGAGCAGTTCTTC
CASSESGRLSSYNEQFF
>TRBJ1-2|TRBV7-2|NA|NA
TGTGCCAGCAGCTTAAGTACCGGGAACCTGGTTAATGGCTACACCTTC
CASSLSTGNLVNGYTF
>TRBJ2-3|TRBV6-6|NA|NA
TGTGCCAGCAGTTACTCCGGGAAAGGGACCACAGATACGCAGTATTTT
CASSYSGKGTTDTQYF
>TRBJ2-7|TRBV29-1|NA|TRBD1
TGCAGCGTTCTCCCGGGACAGACATACGAGCAGTACTTC
CSVLPGQTYEQYF
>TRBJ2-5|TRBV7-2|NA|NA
TGTGCCAGCAGCTTAGCGCCTCGGGCACGGACCCAGTACTTC
CASSLAPRARTQYF
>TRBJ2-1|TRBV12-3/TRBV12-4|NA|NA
TGTGCCAGCAGTTTGGACCGTGGCAGGTTCAATGAGCAGTTCTTC
CASSLDRGRFNEQFF
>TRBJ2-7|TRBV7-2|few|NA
TGTGCCAGCAGCTTACACCACCTGGGGGGCGAGCAGTACTTC
CASSLHHLGGEQYF
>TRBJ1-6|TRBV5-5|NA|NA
TGTGCCAGCAGCTTGGCGGCGGGAGAGCTTTCACCCCTCCACTTT
CASSLAAGELSPLHF
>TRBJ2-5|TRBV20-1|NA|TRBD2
TGCAGTGCTAGAGCCCCGGGACTAGCGGGGGTAGAGACCCAGTACTTC
CSARAPGLAGVETQYF
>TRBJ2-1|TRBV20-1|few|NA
TGCAGTGCTAGAAAAACAGGGCGCACTAGGAATGAGCAGTTCTTC
CSARKTGRTRNEQFF
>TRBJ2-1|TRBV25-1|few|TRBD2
TGTGCCAGCAGTACCGCCAGCGGGAGGGACTACAATGAGCAGTTCTTC
CASSTASGRDYNEQFF
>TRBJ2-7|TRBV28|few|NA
TGTGCCACCCAATCCCCCACAGTCTACGAGCAGTACTTC
CATQSPTVYEQYF
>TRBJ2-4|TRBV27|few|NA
TGTGCCAGCATGGGACTCAGACTAGCCAAAAACATTCAGTACTTC
CASMGLRLAKNIQYF
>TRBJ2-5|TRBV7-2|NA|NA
TGTGCCAGCAGCGCCCGGGACTCGCCCTACAATGAGCAGTACTTC
CASSARDSPYNEQYF
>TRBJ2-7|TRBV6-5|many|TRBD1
TGTGCCAGCAGGACCGGGACAGGCTCCTACGAGCAGTACTTC
CASRTGTGSYEQYF
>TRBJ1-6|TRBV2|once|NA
TGTGCCAGCAGCCTTACACAGTCACCCCTCCACTTT
CASSLTQSPLHF
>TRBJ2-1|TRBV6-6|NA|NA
TGTGCCTGCAGGGTACCTATTTACAATGAGCAGTTCTTC
CACRVPIYNEQFF